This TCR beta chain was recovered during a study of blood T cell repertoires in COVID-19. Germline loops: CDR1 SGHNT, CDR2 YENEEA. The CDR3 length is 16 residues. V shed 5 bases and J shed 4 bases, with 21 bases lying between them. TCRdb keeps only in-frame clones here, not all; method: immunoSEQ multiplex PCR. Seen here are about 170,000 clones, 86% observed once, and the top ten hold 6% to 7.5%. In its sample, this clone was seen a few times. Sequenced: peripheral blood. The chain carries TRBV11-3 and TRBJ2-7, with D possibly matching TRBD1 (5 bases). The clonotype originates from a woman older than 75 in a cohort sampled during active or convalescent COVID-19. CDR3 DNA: TGTGCCAGCAGCCCCCCCTTAGGGGTCGGGCGTTACGAGCAGTACTTC. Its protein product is CASSPPLGVGRYEQYF.